This record concerns one TCR beta chain sequence. As yet, its antigen is unknown. Noted time point: week 5, during vaccination. Doses consisted of 300 ug of mutant IDH1 20-mer peptide each, paired with topical imiquimod. Donor diagnoses consisted of new WHO grade 3 or 4 IDH1-mutant, ATRX-lost astrocytomas. This sample stems from a study of a mutant IDH1 vaccine in newly diagnosed glioma. Looking at the study overall: Patients got their first vaccination 4-6 weeks after radiotherapy alone, or with temozolomide cycles. The therapy given earlier, which was standard therapy, consisted of radiotherapy, temozolomide, or both, and most of the patients received both.

Study-level results: Roughly 92% of patients showed vaccine-induced immune responses across multiple MHC alleles.

Profiling relied on immunoSEQ multiplex PCR, and the TCRdb table lists in-frame clones only, not all of them. The sample has tens of thousands of clones, about nine tenths seen once. The input for sequencing was PBMCs, taken from a glioma patient whose treatment included an IDH1 peptide vaccine. The sequence was obtained from a man between 50 and 59 years old with glioma.

The CDR3 protein is CAWSPMGDTQYF. The CDR3 DNA sequence: TGTGCCTGGAGTCCAATGGGAGATACGCAGTATTTT. The J gene is TRBJ2-3, the V gene TRBV30; D unresolved. Germline CDR1 GTSNPN, CDR2 SVGIG (reference sequence). This CDR3 is 12 amino acids long. Trimming took off 2 bases at V and 5 bases at J, with 8 bases between the two ends. Filled out from reference TRBV30 and TRBJ2-3, the complete variable domain reads SQTIHQWPATLVQPVGSPLSLECTVEGTSNPNLYWYRQAAGRGLQLLFYSVGIGQISSEVPQNLSASRPQDRQFILSSKKLLLSDSGFYLCAWSPMGDTQYFGPGTRLTVL.